This section outlines one T cell receptor (beta chain) sequence together with its context. Its specificity is unknown. This sample was taken from a study of CXCR3-negative and CXCR3-positive naive CD8 T cells. Study context: A total of 130 million or so TRB reads was generated, with about 1.5 +/- 0.3 million per library. General study points: In naive cells, CXCR3-negative and CXCR3-positive subsets had similar TRBV-TRBJ usage; memory cells differed.

Each TRB cDNA library was prepared by 5' RACE (with UMI labels). TCRdb reworked the 5' RACE reads into one entry per CDR3 protein, no DNA. Its table lists approximately 47,000 distinct CDR3 sequences. This receptor was identified in a human donor in good health. Some clones in this sample may be carry-over from other donors' samples. Sequences were obtained from naive CXCR3- CD8+ T cells from blood. Subset meaning: CD45RO-CCR7+CD27+CD95- naive CD8+ T cells lacking CXCR3 (TNR3-).

CDR3 in amino acids: CASMTILFTDTQYF. The rearrangement links TRBV5-5 to TRBJ2-3; TCRdb's D gene call, TRBD2, goes unchecked for lack of DNA. The CDR3 runs 14 residues. Germline lookup yields CDR1 SGHKS and CDR2 YYEKEE (reference sequence).